The next 24 T cell receptor beta chains were all read from a single sample in a study of CD8+CD57+ T cells in acquired aplastic anemia. Genomic DNA was employed as the template in profiling TCR beta VDJ and CDR3. TCRdb fed the reads into MiXCR, producing one record per CDR3 protein. The table has around 150,000 distinct CDR3 sequences, around 40% seen once. The sequenced sample consisted of sorted CD4+, CD8+, or CD8+CD57+ T cells (not recorded which) from PBMCs. The origin of the receptors is a human donor in good health.

This clonotype has a count of ten or more. The gene calls are TRBV19 and TRBJ1-2; D uncertain. The CDR3 consists of 16 residues. CDR1 is LNHDA and CDR2 is SQIVND in the germline V gene (reference sequence). With 5 bases removed from V and 1 base from J, the gap between germline ends came to 17 bases. Here the CDR3 reads CASSVRLLIINYGYTF. In DNA, the CDR3 is TGTGCCAGTAGTGTTCGCCTACTCATCATTAACTATGGCTACACCTTC.

J is TRBJ1-6 and V is TRBV10-3; TRBD1 matches 9 bases. Trimming took 6 bases from V and 7 from J; bases not matched to a gene: 7. The CDR3 is made up of 15 amino acids. Germline CDR1 is ENHRY and CDR2 is SYGVKD. The CDR3 spells CAIRDRGNRNSPLHF. The CDR3 nucleotides read TGTGCCATCAGGGACAGGGGAAATCGGAATTCACCCCTCCACTTT.

Many counts were recorded for this clonotype. The chain links TRBV7-9 to TRBJ2-5; no clear D. The V end was cut by 3 bases, the J end by 0 bases, with 8 bases between. Looked up from germline, CDR1 is SEHNR and CDR2 is FQNEAQ (reference sequence). The CDR3 contains 14 residues. The CDR3, as DNA: TGTGCCAGCAGCTTTATGCAGAACCAAGAGACCCAGTACTTC. It is translated as CASSFMQNQETQYF.

This clonotype was recorded at least ten times. V and J are TRBV29-1 and TRBJ2-3; D possibly uses TRBD1 or TRBD2 (6 bases each). V dropped 1 base and J dropped 5 bases, with 16 bases sitting between them. The CDR3 covers 15 residues. The germline V gene has CDR1 SQVTM and CDR2 ANQGSEA. CDR3 nucleotide sequence: TGCAGCGTTGAAGGCCTAGGGGGGCGCGGAGATACGCAGTATTTT. Encoded protein: CSVEGLGGRGDTQYF.

A note on this clonotype: It is likely a read error, because the conserved phenylalanine at the end of the CDR3 is missing. The chain carries TRBV7-2 and TRBJ2-2; 8 nucleotides line up with TRBD2. V shed 10 bases, J shed 2 bases, and the junction held 9 bases outside the gene matches. In germline, CDR1 is SGHTA, CDR2 FQGNSA. CDR3 length: 15 residues. The CDR3 loop is CAILGGGTNTGELFL. Here the CDR3 DNA reads TGTGCCATCCTTGGCGGGGGGACCAACACCGGGGAGCTGTTTCTT.

This clonotype was found many times. The rearrangement links TRBV10-3 to TRBJ2-3; D ambiguous. CDR3 length equals 13 residues. The germline V and J ends were trimmed by 2 bases and 1 base, with 4 bases remaining between them. CDR1 and CDR2 (germline): ENHRY, SYGVKD. CDR3: CAISEPRTDTQYF. The CDR3 nucleotides read TGTGCCATCAGTGAGCCCCGCACAGATACGCAGTATTTT.

This clonotype appeared a single time. The V call is TRBV2, the J call TRBJ2-1; the D is unclear. The CDR3 has 15 amino acids. CDR1 SNHLY and CDR2 FYNNEI come from the germline V gene. V shed 1 base and J shed 8 bases, with 15 bases lying between them. The CDR3 DNA is TGTGCCAGCAGTGAAGTGTACAGTCCCGTGTATGAGCAGTTCTTC. Its protein product is CASSEVYSPVYEQFF.

The chain recombines TRBV2 with TRBJ2-5; 7 nucleotides match TRBD1. J gave up 1 base and V 2 bases, and 4 bases lay outside the gene matches. In germline, CDR1 is SNHLY, CDR2 FYNNEI. The CDR3 covers 15 residues. CDR3 protein: CASSEFPGGQETQYF. CDR3 DNA: TGTGCCAGCAGTGAATTCCCAGGGGGCCAAGAGACCCAGTACTTC.

This clonotype was recorded at least ten times. J is TRBJ2-4 and V is TRBV20-1; 8 bases agree with TRBD1. Germline V gives CDR1 DFQATT, CDR2 SNEGSKA (reference sequence). The CDR3 contains 14 residues. V trimming: 0 bases; J trimming: 6 bases; junction bases outside the gene matches: 4. The CDR3 protein is CSARDPGGGNIQYF. CDR3 coding DNA: TGCAGTGCTAGAGACCCAGGGGGCGGAAACATTCAGTACTTC.

This clonotype was seen at least ten times. V and J are TRBV7-9 and TRBJ2-1; D may match TRBD1 or TRBD2 (5 bases each). Germline V gene lookup returns CDR1 SEHNR and CDR2 FQNEAQ (reference sequence). This CDR3 contains 15 residues. Trimming cost V 1 base and J 7 bases, with 14 bases left between them. The CDR3 sequence: CASSLGDVATNEQFF. CDR3 nucleotides: TGTGCCAGCAGCTTAGGGGACGTCGCTACAAATGAGCAGTTCTTC.

This clonotype was detected once. The chain recombines TRBV15 with TRBJ1-2; D might be TRBD1 (6 bases). Germline loops: CDR1 LNHNV, CDR2 YYDKDF (reference sequence). Trimming cost V 2 bases and J 4 bases, with 14 bases left between them. The CDR3 length is 15 residues. The CDR3 reads CATSRTFSTGYGYTF. The CDR3 bases are TGTGCCACCAGCAGAACTTTTTCGACAGGCTATGGCTACACCTTC.

V and J are TRBV6-2 or TRBV6-3 and TRBJ1-4; no definite D call. The ends were cut back, 1 base at V and 2 bases at J, with 8 bases in the middle. This CDR3 contains 15 residues. In germline, CDR1 is MNHEY, CDR2 SVGEGT. CDR3 DNA: TGTGCCAGCAGTTACTGGCAGGATACTAATGAAAAACTGTTTTTT. It specifies CASSYWQDTNEKLFF.

The J gene is TRBJ2-7, the V gene TRBV7-3; 10 bases map to TRBD2. Germline V gene sequence: CDR1 SGHTA, CDR2 FQGTGA. This CDR3 region has 15 residues. Germline trimming cut 2 bases from V and 4 bases from J; bases unmatched to any gene: 5. This CDR3 is CASSLRPSGSYEQYF. The CDR3 DNA is TGTGCCAGCAGCTTACGTCCTAGCGGGAGTTACGAGCAGTACTTC. The full variable domain, with the rest looked up from reference TRBV7-3 and TRBJ2-7, is GAGVSQTPSNKVTEKGKYVELRCDPISGHTALYWYRQSLGQGPEFLIYFQGTGAADDSGLPNDRFFAVRPEGSVSTLKIQRTERGDSAVYLCASSLRPSGSYEQYFGPGTRLTVT.

V gene TRBV19 combines with J gene TRBJ2-5; D possibly corresponds to TRBD1 (6 bases). CDR1 and CDR2 (germline): LNHDA, SQIVND (reference sequence). The germline V and J ends were trimmed by 3 bases and 5 bases, with 16 bases remaining between them. The CDR3 covers 15 residues. CDR3 protein: CASSMPSGQGETQYF. The CDR3 DNA reads as TGTGCCAGTAGTATGCCGTCGGGGCAGGGGGAGACCCAGTACTTC.

The rearrangement links TRBV9 to TRBJ2-7, with TRBD1 matching 8 bases. CDR3 size: 12 residues. Trimming at V came to 7 bases and at J to 5 bases, leaving 5 bases not matched to a gene. Germline V gene sequence: CDR1 SGDLS, CDR2 YYNGEE. CDR3 in DNA: TGTGCCAGCGGGCAGGGGGCAAACGAGCAGTACTTC. Translation gives CASGQGANEQYF. The entire variable domain, with the rest obtained from reference TRBV9 and TRBJ2-7, is as follows: DSGVTQTPKHLITATGQRVTLRCSPRSGDLSVYWYQQSLDQGLQFLIQYYNGEERAKGNILERFSAQQFPDLHSELNLSSLELGDSALYFCASGQGANEQYFGPGTRLTVT.

This clonotype has at least ten counts. The chain's CDR3 is CASSLTGGGNTIYF. The CDR3 DNA sequence: TGTGCCAGCAGCTTAACAGGGGGCGGAAACACCATATATTTT. The rearrangement uses TRBV7-2 and TRBJ1-3; 9 positions agree with TRBD1. J was trimmed by 4 bases and V by 2 bases; bases with no gene match: 0. The germline gives CDR1 SGHTA, CDR2 FQGNSA. The CDR3 runs 14 residues.

This clonotype was counted many times. The V and J genes are TRBV6-1 and TRBJ1-2, with D maybe TRBD1 (5 bases). The CDR3 is 12 residues long. CDR1 MNHNS and CDR2 SASEGT come from the germline V gene. Deletions cut 8 bases from V and 4 bases from J, with 11 bases between. In DNA, the CDR3 is TGTGCCAGCGCCGACAGAGCCTATGGCTACACCTTC. Its translation is CASADRAYGYTF.

This CDR3 reads CAISAPRGTGGYTF. The CDR3 DNA sequence: TGTGCCATCAGTGCCCCACGGGGGACAGGGGGCTACACCTTC. V gene TRBV10-3 combines with J gene TRBJ1-2; 9 positions agree with TRBD1. CDR1 is ENHRY and CDR2 is SYGVKD in the germline V gene. This CDR3 contains 14 residues. Trimming cost V 4 bases and J 8 bases; bases outside gene matches: 8.

This clonotype was observed a single time. CDR3 residues: CSARDPQGYGEAFF. The CDR3, as DNA: TGCAGTGCTAGAGACCCACAGGGGTATGGTGAAGCTTTCTTT. V and J are TRBV20-1 and TRBJ1-1, with 7 bases matching TRBD1. The trim removed 0 bases at V and 7 bases at J, leaving 8 bases unmatched. Germline V gene data show CDR1 as DFQATT and CDR2 as SNEGSKA (reference sequence). This CDR3 is 14 amino acids long.

The chain employs TRBV15 and TRBJ2-7, with TRBD2 matching 8 bases. This CDR3 contains 16 residues. Per the germline V gene, CDR1 is LNHNV and CDR2 is YYDKDF (reference sequence). V shed 0 bases, J shed 5 bases, and the junction held 9 bases outside the gene matches. The CDR3 DNA sequence: TGTGCCACCAGCAGAGATCCCGCGGGACTAGTCCACGAGCAGTACTTC. It translates to CATSRDPAGLVHEQYF. Complete variable domain (other parts from reference TRBV15 and TRBJ2-7): DAMVIQNPRYQVTQFGKPVTLSCSQTLNHNVMYWYQQKSSQAPKLLFHYYDKDFNNEADTPDNFQSRRPNTSFCFLDIRSPGLGDTAMYLCATSRDPAGLVHEQYFGPGTRLTVT.

This chain links TRBV6-4 with TRBJ1-2; TRBD1 matches 9 bases. From germline, CDR1 is MRHNA and CDR2 SNTAGT. The V gene end was trimmed by 6 bases and the J gene end by 3 bases; junction bases not matched to a gene: 5. There are 14 residues in the CDR3. The CDR3 loop is CASSPGQGHYGYTF. In DNA form, the CDR3 reads TGTGCCAGCAGCCCGGGACAGGGTCACTATGGCTACACCTTC.

The gene calls are TRBV7-8 and TRBJ1-1; D possibly corresponds to TRBD1 (6 bases). V lost 4 bases and J 5 bases, leaving 14 bases between the germline ends. CDR3 length: 14 amino acids. The V gene's germline CDR1 is SGHVS and CDR2 FQNEAQ. The CDR3, as DNA: TGTGCCAGCAGCTCTATTTTAGGACAGACTGAAGCTTTCTTT. This translates into CASSSILGQTEAFF.

The chain links TRBV20-1 to TRBJ1-1; D uncertain. Trimming removed 4 bases from V and 8 bases from J, with 11 bases in between. The CDR3 spans 11 residues. CDR1 is DFQATT and CDR2 is SNEGSKA in the germline V gene (reference sequence). The CDR3 loop is CSATTFPEAFF. As DNA, the CDR3 is TGCAGTGCTACCACGTTCCCCGAAGCTTTCTTT.

A remark on this clonotype: With a much larger clone just one base away, this may be a read error. This CDR3 is missing its conserved last phenylalanine or tryptophan, likely due to a read error. The chain combines TRBV12-5 with TRBJ2-3, with D possibly being TRBD1 or TRBD2 (5 bases each). The CDR3 totals 13 residues. CDR1 and CDR2 from the germline V gene are LGHNT and FRNRAP. Trimming left V 10 bases short and J 8 bases short, with 19 bases between. DNA of the CDR3: TGTGCTACTGGGGGTGCAGTGAAGGGTACGCAGTATCTT. Translation: CATGGAVKGTQYL.